These 27 T cell receptor beta chains came from one sample sequenced in a study of blood T cells in healthy people across ages. With a J-beta primer mix and a sample-barcoded 5' primer, a second PCR ran 7 to 11 cycles. Each CDR3 protein gets one entry after TCRdb re-called the 5' RACE reads with MiXCR. The top ten hold approximately 7.9% of the sample, which has about 1.5 million distinct CDR3 sequences, about 40% seen once. Input material: blood. The receptors were gathered from a woman younger than 30 in good health.

This clonotype was seen only a few times. The chain recombines TRBV5-6 with TRBJ1-2; 8 bases map to TRBD1. Trimming took 4 bases from V and 5 from J; bases not matched to a gene: 13. The CDR3 is 16 residues long. CDR1 is SGHDT, CDR2 YYEEEE, per germline. The DNA of the CDR3 is TGTGCCAGCAGCGGAGAACGGCAGGGGGCAATATATGGCTACACCTTC. This gives the protein CASSGERQGAIYGYTF. Full variable domain (remainder filled in from reference TRBV5-6 and TRBJ1-2): DAGVTQSPTHLIKTRGQQVTLRCSPKSGHDTVSWYQQALGQGPQFIFQYYEEEERQRGNFPDRFSGHQFPNYSSELNVNALLLGDSALYLCASSGERQGAIYGYTFGSGTRLTVV.

This clonotype was seen a few times. The chain employs TRBV7-2 and TRBJ2-3; TRBD2 agrees at 7 bases. The germline gives CDR1 SGHTA, CDR2 FQGNSA. This CDR3 contains 12 residues. V dropped 5 bases and J dropped 8; count of bases not matched to a gene: 4. CDR3 protein: CASSLPGGTQYF. The CDR3 DNA reads as TGTGCCAGCAGCCTCCCGGGGGGTACGCAGTATTTT.

This chain joins TRBV12-3 or TRBV12-4 and TRBJ2-1, with 7 bases aligning to TRBD2. V gave up 1 base and J gave up 5 bases; unmatched junction bases: 8. The CDR3 is 16 amino acids. The CDR3 coding sequence is TGTGCCAGCAGTTTAGGGGAGATAGCGGGCGACAATGAGCAGTTCTTC. Its translation is CASSLGEIAGDNEQFF.

This clonotype was detected a few times. The chain employs TRBV3-1 and TRBJ2-1, with D possibly matching TRBD2 (6 bases). Germline V CDR1 and CDR2: LGHDT, YNNKEL (reference sequence). The CDR3 extends over 13 amino acids. V was clipped by 0 bases and J by 15 bases, with 15 bases between them. CDR3 nucleotides: TGTGCCAGCAGCCAAGATGTGAATGCGGGGTCGTTCTTC. It translates to CASSQDVNAGSFF.

This clonotype was observed a few times. The rearrangement links TRBV5-1 to TRBJ2-3; D is ambiguous. This CDR3 comprises 16 residues. V was trimmed by 2 bases and J by 2 bases, leaving 15 bases between them. Germline V gives CDR1 SGHRS, CDR2 YFSETQ. The CDR3 loop is CASSFGMRDDTDTQYF. The CDR3 nucleotides read TGCGCCAGCAGCTTCGGAATGCGAGACGACACAGATACGCAGTATTTT.

The J gene is TRBJ2-3, the V gene TRBV12-3 or TRBV12-4; the D gene is possibly TRBD1 (5 bases). There are 15 residues in the CDR3. The V end was cut by 5 bases, the J end by 3 bases, with 15 bases between. CDR3: CASSPPGGATDTQYF. Here the CDR3 DNA reads TGTGCCAGCAGTCCCCCCGGTGGGGCGACAGATACGCAGTATTTT.

J is TRBJ2-7 and V is TRBV7-9, with D possibly matching TRBD2 (5 bases). Trimming shortened V by 5 bases and J by 5 bases, and 10 bases separated the two germline ends. CDR1 and CDR2 from the germline V gene are SEHNR and FQNEAQ (reference sequence). There are 12 residues in the CDR3. The CDR3 is CASSKTMDEQYF. The CDR3 DNA follows: TGTGCCAGCAGCAAGACTATGGACGAGCAGTACTTC.

V is TRBV25-1 and J is TRBJ2-3, with 7 nucleotides matching TRBD2. J was trimmed by 5 bases and V by 5 bases; bases with no gene match: 4. There are 13 residues in the CDR3. Germline CDR1 and CDR2: MGHDK and SYGVNS. CDR3 bases: TGTGCCAGCAGTCGGGGACTATTAGATACGCAGTATTTT. Protein sequence: CASSRGLLDTQYF.

This chain links TRBV9 with TRBJ2-1, with 8 bases aligning to TRBD2. J lost 5 bases, V lost 2 bases, and 6 bases had no gene match. This CDR3 contains 15 residues. Germline CDR1 and CDR2: SGDLS and YYNGEE. The CDR3 region has the DNA TGTGCCAGCAGCGTCACTTCGGGGGGGGACAATGAGCAGTTCTTC. Translating gives CASSVTSGGDNEQFF.

The rearrangement uses TRBV25-1 and TRBJ2-7; 10 nucleotides agree with TRBD1. The length of the CDR3 is 17 residues. Germline trimming cut 0 bases from V and 3 bases from J; bases unmatched to any gene: 8. Per germline, CDR1 MGHDK and CDR2 SYGVNS. In DNA form, the CDR3 reads TGTGCCAGCAGTGAATACCCCCAGGACAGGGGGTTCTACGAGCAGTACTTC. This translates into CASSEYPQDRGFYEQYF.

The chain links TRBV5-1 to TRBJ2-3; possibly TRBD1 for D (6 bases). This CDR3 is 15 amino acids long. The germline CDR1 and CDR2 sequences are SGHRS and YFSETQ. The V end lost 0 bases, the J end lost 4 bases, and 12 bases lay between the germline ends. The DNA of the CDR3 is TGCGCCAGCAGCTTGGGGGGGCCCACTTCAGATACGCAGTATTTT. Its translation: CASSLGGPTSDTQYF.

The chain couples TRBV2 to TRBJ1-6, with a tentative D call TRBD1 (6 bases). V was trimmed by 3 bases and J by 6 bases, leaving 12 bases between them. Germline-derived CDR1 and CDR2 are SNHLY and FYNNEI. CDR3 length: 15 residues. The CDR3 reads CASSERQAANSPLHF. CDR3 sequence (DNA): TGTGCCAGCAGTGAGCGACAGGCGGCTAATTCACCCCTCCACTTT.

V and J are TRBV20-1 and TRBJ2-6; 7 nucleotides line up with TRBD1. The CDR3 has 15 residues. Germline V gene sequence: CDR1 DFQATT, CDR2 SNEGSKA (reference sequence). Trimming cost V 6 bases and J 0 bases; bases outside gene matches: 5. The CDR3 region is CSAGTARSGANVLTF. The CDR3, as DNA: TGCAGTGCCGGGACAGCTCGCTCTGGGGCCAACGTCCTGACTTTC.

The table lists this clonotype with a few counts. The chain employs TRBV9 and TRBJ2-5; possible D gene TRBD2, 6 bases. V was pared by 0 bases and J by 3 bases, with 6 bases between. CDR1 is SGDLS, CDR2 YYNGEE, per germline. The CDR3 runs to 13 residues. The chain's CDR3 is CASSVGTKETQYF. CDR3 bases: TGTGCCAGCAGCGTAGGGACTAAAGAGACCCAGTACTTC.

This clonotype was recorded a few times. The genes are TRBV4-1 and TRBJ2-1; 9 bases map to TRBD2. V gave up 1 base and J gave up 8 bases; unmatched junction bases: 6. This CDR3 contains 15 residues. Germline V gives CDR1 MGHRA, CDR2 YSYEKL. For the CDR3, the DNA is TGCGCCAGCAGCCAAGTAGAGTCTAGCGGGGATGAGCAGTTCTTC. It translates to CASSQVESSGDEQFF.

This rearrangement joins TRBV18 to TRBJ2-7; perhaps TRBD1 as D (6 bases). Trimming took off 6 bases at V and 2 bases at J, with 14 bases between the two ends. CDR1 is KGHSH and CDR2 is LQKENI in the germline V gene. The length of the CDR3 is 14 residues. The CDR3 DNA reads TGTGCCAGCTCCCCCGAGACAGGACCCTACGAGCAGTACTTC. Its protein product is CASSPETGPYEQYF.

The rearrangement uses TRBV6-1 and TRBJ2-5; the D is unclear. The V end lost 7 bases, the J end lost 11 bases, and 17 bases lay between the germline ends. The CDR3 is 12 residues long. Germline lookup yields CDR1 MNHNS and CDR2 SASEGT. The chain's CDR3 is CASMGGYYGQYF. The CDR3 nucleotides are TGTGCCAGCATGGGCGGCTACTACGGGCAGTACTTC.

The chain carries TRBV10-3 and TRBJ1-5; D is uncertain. CDR1 ENHRY and CDR2 SYGVKD come from the germline V gene. Between the trimmed V and J ends, which lost 2 bases and 5 bases, there was a span of 10 bases. The length of the CDR3 is 14 residues. CDR3 sequence: CAISEGSTYQPQHF. The CDR3 region has the DNA TGTGCCATCAGTGAGGGCAGTACCTATCAGCCCCAGCATTTT.

The V gene is TRBV6-5, the J gene TRBJ2-3; D is undetermined. Germline V gene sequence: CDR1 MNHEY, CDR2 SVGAGI. There are 17 residues in the CDR3. With 2 bases removed from V and 0 bases from J, the gap between germline ends came to 15 bases. Written as DNA, the CDR3 is TGTGCCAGCAGTTACAGCTCCCTCCCGACTAGCACAGATACGCAGTATTTT. Translation gives CASSYSSLPTSTDTQYF.

The chain carries TRBV25-1 and TRBJ2-7; TRBD2 matches at 7 bases. The CDR3 is 13 amino acids. Per the germline V gene, CDR1 is MGHDK and CDR2 is SYGVNS. V gave up 11 bases and J gave up 6 bases; unmatched junction bases: 13. The CDR3: CAGGIAGYCEQYF. CDR3 nucleotides: TGTGCCGGCGGAATAGCGGGTTACTGCGAGCAGTACTTC.

This clonotype was detected a few times. The gene calls are TRBV6-4 and TRBJ2-7; 10 nucleotides align to TRBD1. The CDR3 is 16 amino acids. Germline V gene sequence: CDR1 MRHNA, CDR2 SNTAGT. V trimming: 6 bases; J trimming: 0 bases; junction bases outside the gene matches: 8. In DNA form, the CDR3 reads TGTGCCAGCAGAACTGACAGGGGGCACAGCTCCTACGAGCAGTACTTC. The encoded protein is CASRTDRGHSSYEQYF.

This clonotype was seen more than once but under ten times. The V and J genes are TRBV27 and TRBJ2-7, with D perhaps TRBD2 (6 bases). Trimming shortened V by 8 bases and J by 3 bases, and 14 bases separated the two germline ends. There are 13 residues in the CDR3. Germline V gene data show CDR1 as MNHEY and CDR2 as SMNVEV (reference sequence). This chain's CDR3 is CASSVGEDYEQYF. The CDR3 nucleotides read TGTGCCAGCTCGGTTGGGGAGGACTACGAGCAGTACTTC.

The chain is built from TRBV27 and TRBJ2-7; D remains unclear. Trimming cost V 5 bases and J 4 bases, with 12 bases left between them. The CDR3 spans 13 residues. Germline CDR1 is MNHEY and CDR2 is SMNVEV (reference sequence). This chain's CDR3 is CASSPRLVYEQYF. CDR3 coding DNA: TGTGCCAGCAGTCCTCGATTGGTATACGAGCAGTACTTC.

The V gene is TRBV27, the J gene TRBJ2-5; 7 bases match TRBD1. Germline V lookup: CDR1 MNHEY, CDR2 SMNVEV (reference sequence). CDR3 length equals 12 residues. The CDR3 DNA follows: TGTGTCACCAGGGGGTTCCAAGAGACCCAGTACTTC. Encoded protein: CVTRGFQETQYF.

The V gene is TRBV12-3 or TRBV12-4, the J gene TRBJ2-3, with TRBD2 identical over 9 bases. V was clipped by 7 bases and J by 4 bases; unmatched bases: 12. This CDR3 is 16 amino acids long. The CDR3 region has the DNA TGTGCCAGCAATCCCTCTAGCGGGACAACCGCAGATACGCAGTATTTT. It codes for CASNPSSGTTADTQYF.

The sample holds a few counts of this clonotype. The chain couples TRBV6-5 to TRBJ2-2; D may be TRBD1 (5 bases). V was clipped by 0 bases and J by 6 bases, with 8 bases between them. This CDR3 comprises 14 residues. Germline CDR1 and CDR2: MNHEY and SVGAGI. The CDR3 is CASSYSLGAGELFF. DNA of the CDR3: TGTGCCAGCAGTTACTCGCTAGGGGCCGGGGAGCTGTTTTTT.

In this sample, this clonotype turned up a few times. The chain combines TRBV5-1 with TRBJ2-5; D possibly uses TRBD1 or TRBD2 (6 bases each). Germline CDR1 and CDR2: SGHRS and YFSETQ. The CDR3 sequence is 15 residues long. Trimming shortened V by 2 bases and J by 1 base, and 12 bases separated the two germline ends. CDR3 sequence reads: CASSLNSGAQETQYF. The CDR3 region has the DNA TGCGCCAGCAGCTTAAATTCGGGGGCCCAAGAGACCCAGTACTTC.